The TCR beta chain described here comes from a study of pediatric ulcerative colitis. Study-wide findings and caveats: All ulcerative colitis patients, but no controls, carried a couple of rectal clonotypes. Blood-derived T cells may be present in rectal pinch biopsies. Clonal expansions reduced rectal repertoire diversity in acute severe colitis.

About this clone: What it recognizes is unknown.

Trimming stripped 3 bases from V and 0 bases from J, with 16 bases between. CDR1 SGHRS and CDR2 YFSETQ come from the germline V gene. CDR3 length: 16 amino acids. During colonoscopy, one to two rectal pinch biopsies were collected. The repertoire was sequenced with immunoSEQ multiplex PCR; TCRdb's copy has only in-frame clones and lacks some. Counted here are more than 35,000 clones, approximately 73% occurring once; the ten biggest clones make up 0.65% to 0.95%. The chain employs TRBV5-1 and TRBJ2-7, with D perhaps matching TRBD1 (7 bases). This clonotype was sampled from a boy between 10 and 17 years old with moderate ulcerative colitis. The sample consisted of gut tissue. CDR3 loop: CASSWVGQGGSYEQYF. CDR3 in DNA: TGCGCCAGCAGCTGGGTGGGGCAGGGGGGCTCCTACGAGCAGTACTTC.